These 9 T cell receptor beta chains were all obtained from the same sample, sequenced in a study of T cells expressing NK-cell markers. Using the 5' RACE reads, TCRdb records one entry per CDR3 protein without DNA. This sample contains approximately 110,000 distinct CDR3 sequences. Sequencing was done on a sample of blood T cells: a sorted CD56 or NKG2C T cell subset, CD4+ or CD8+ T cells, or bulk PBMC T cells (not recorded which). These receptors all come from a woman between 18 and 69 years old in good health.

The rearrangement joins TRBV4-2 to TRBJ2-7; absent DNA, TCRdb's TRBD1 call cannot be checked. From germline, CDR1 is LGHNA and CDR2 YNFKEQ. The CDR3 spans 18 residues. The CDR3 sequence is CASSQEGGSGEGFYEQYF.

V usage is TRBV3-1 and J usage is TRBJ2-1; absent DNA, TCRdb's TRBD2 call cannot be checked. CDR3 size: 16 residues. Germline CDR1 and CDR2: LGHDT and YNNKEL (reference sequence). The CDR3 is CASSRPRALAGNEQFF.

The chain is built from TRBV12-3 or TRBV12-4 and TRBJ1-4; TCRdb selects TRBD1, and the lack of DNA leaves this call unchecked. This CDR3 has 14 amino acids. CDR3 amino acids: CASSLTAGQAQLFF.

The chain employs TRBV20-1 and TRBJ2-5; without DNA, the TCRdb call of TRBD2 cannot be checked. Germline V gene sequence: CDR1 DFQATT, CDR2 SNEGSKA (reference sequence). The CDR3 loop spans 17 amino acids. CDR3 sequence: CSALLLAGRLIQETQYF.

This chain joins TRBV12-3 or TRBV12-4 and TRBJ1-1; TCRdb's D call, TRBD1, is unchecked because there is no DNA. This CDR3 contains 12 residues. The CDR3 reads CASSYGGTEAFF.

The chain links TRBV27 to TRBJ2-7; TCRdb lists TRBD2, though no DNA is available to test this call. The CDR3 totals 15 residues. CDR1 is MNHEY and CDR2 is SMNVEV in the germline V gene (reference sequence). CDR3 loop: CASSLSAGLMYEQYF.

The V call is TRBV4-1, the J call TRBJ2-3. The CDR3 loop spans 13 amino acids. From germline, CDR1 is MGHRA and CDR2 YSYEKL. The CDR3 spells CASSHRLPDTQYF.

The CDR3: CASSPLVLSPIHEQFF. The genes are TRBV7-9 and TRBJ2-1. There are 16 residues in the CDR3. CDR1 is SEHNR and CDR2 is FQNEAQ in the germline V gene (reference sequence).

V gene TRBV10-3 combines with J gene TRBJ2-1; absent DNA, TCRdb's TRBD1 call cannot be checked. Germline CDR1 ENHRY, CDR2 SYGVKD. The CDR3 length is 14 residues. The CDR3 spells CAMGRDESYNEQFF.